This TCR beta chain was found in a study of post-analysis software for immune sequencing data. The overall study: The study covered relapsing-remitting, secondary progressive and progressive-relapsing courses of multiple sclerosis. Findings and caveats of the study: Versus controls, multiple sclerosis patients showed significantly lower diversity (normalized Chao1). Included in a set of roughly five TRBV segments more frequent in patients than controls were TRBV5-6, TRBV5-1 and TRBV20-1.

Unmatched junction bases numbered 5, after V lost 2 bases and J lost 8 bases. Per germline, CDR1 MGHRA and CDR2 YSYEKL. The CDR3 sequence is 16 residues long. Prepared TCR beta cDNA libraries contained unique molecular identifiers. The authors obtained roughly 0.5 million cDNA molecules from around 1 to 9.1 million T cells. TCRdb reprocessed the PCR reads with MiXCR, giving one entry per CDR3 protein. The sample has about 180,000 distinct CDR3 sequences; 25% to 35% are singletons. This clonotype was detected a few times. Its antigen is as yet unknown. The clonotype comes from a girl aged 5 to 17 with multiple sclerosis. The chain employs TRBV4-1 and TRBJ2-1, with 14 bases aligning to TRBD2. The sample consisted of blood. The CDR3 loop is CASSQPGTSGSYEQFF. The CDR3 coding sequence is TGCGCCAGCAGCCAACCGGGGACTAGCGGGAGCTATGAGCAGTTCTTC.